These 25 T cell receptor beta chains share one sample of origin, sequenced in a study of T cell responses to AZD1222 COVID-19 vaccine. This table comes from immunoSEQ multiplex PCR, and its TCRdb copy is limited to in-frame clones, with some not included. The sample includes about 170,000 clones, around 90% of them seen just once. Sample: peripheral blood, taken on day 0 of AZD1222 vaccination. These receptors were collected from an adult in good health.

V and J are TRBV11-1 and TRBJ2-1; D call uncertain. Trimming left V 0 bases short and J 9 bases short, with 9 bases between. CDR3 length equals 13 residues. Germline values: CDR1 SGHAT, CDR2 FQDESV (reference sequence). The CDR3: CASSLALNLEQFF. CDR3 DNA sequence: TGTGCCAGCAGCTTAGCGCTAAACCTTGAGCAGTTCTTC.

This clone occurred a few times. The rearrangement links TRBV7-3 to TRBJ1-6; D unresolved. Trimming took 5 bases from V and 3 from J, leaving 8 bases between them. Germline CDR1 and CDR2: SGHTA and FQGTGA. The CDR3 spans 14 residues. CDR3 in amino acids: CASSRGFYNSPLHF. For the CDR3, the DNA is TGTGCCAGCAGCCGAGGGTTCTATAATTCACCCCTCCACTTT.

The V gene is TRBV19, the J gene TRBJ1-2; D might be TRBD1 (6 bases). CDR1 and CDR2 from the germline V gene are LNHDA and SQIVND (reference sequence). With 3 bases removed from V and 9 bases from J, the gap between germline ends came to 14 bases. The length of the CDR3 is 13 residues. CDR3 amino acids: CASSMEGGFRYTF. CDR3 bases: TGTGCCAGTAGTATGGAAGGGGGGTTTCGCTACACCTTC.

The CDR3 loop reads CASSSGQGGRLGEKLFF. In DNA, the CDR3 is TGTGCCAGCAGTTCCGGACAGGGAGGACGACTGGGTGAAAAACTGTTTTTT. This chain connects TRBV28 to TRBJ1-4, with 8 positions matching TRBD1. Losses at the gene ends were 4 bases for V and 7 bases for J; bases not matched to a gene: 14. Per germline, CDR1 MDHEN and CDR2 SYDVKM. This CDR3 is 17 amino acids long.

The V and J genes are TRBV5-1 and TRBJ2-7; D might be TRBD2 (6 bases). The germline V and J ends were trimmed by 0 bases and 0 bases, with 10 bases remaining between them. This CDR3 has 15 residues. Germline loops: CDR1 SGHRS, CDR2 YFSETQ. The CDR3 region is CASSLVSGDSYEQYF. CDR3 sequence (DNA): TGCGCCAGCAGCTTGGTCTCGGGGGACTCCTACGAGCAGTACTTC.

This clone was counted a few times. The CDR3 bases are TGTGCCAGCAGGGGGTTAGGGGGCACTGAAGCTTTCTTT. Protein product: CASRGLGGTEAFF. The chain joins TRBV6-5 to TRBJ1-1, with a possible D match to TRBD1 (6 bases). The V and J ends lost 6 bases and 4 bases respectively, with 12 bases between them. The germline CDR1 and CDR2 sequences are MNHEY and SVGAGI. The CDR3 extends over 13 amino acids.

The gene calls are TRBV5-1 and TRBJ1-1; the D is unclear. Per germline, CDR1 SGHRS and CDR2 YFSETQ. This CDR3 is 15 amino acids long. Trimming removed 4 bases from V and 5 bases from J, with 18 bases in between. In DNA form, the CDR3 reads TGCGCCAGCAGCGGGCGCCCCCTCAGTGTGACTGAAGCTTTCTTT. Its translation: CASSGRPLSVTEAFF.

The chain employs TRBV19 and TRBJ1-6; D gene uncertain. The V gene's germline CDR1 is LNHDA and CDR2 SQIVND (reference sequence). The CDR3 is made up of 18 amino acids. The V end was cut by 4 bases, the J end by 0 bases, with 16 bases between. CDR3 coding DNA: TGTGCCAGTAGTAAGAATCGGGCAGGAAGCTCCTATAATTCACCCCTCCACTTT. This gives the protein CASSKNRAGSSYNSPLHF.

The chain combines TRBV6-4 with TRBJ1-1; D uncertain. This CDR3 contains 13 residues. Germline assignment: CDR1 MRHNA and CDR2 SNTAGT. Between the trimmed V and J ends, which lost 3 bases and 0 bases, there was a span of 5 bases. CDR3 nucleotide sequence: TGTGCCAGCAGTGAAAGAGTGAACACTGAAGCTTTCTTT. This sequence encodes CASSERVNTEAFF.

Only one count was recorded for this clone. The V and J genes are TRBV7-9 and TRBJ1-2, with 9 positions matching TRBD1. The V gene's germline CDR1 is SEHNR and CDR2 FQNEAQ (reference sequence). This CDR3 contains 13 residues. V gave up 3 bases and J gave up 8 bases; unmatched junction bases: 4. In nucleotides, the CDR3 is TGTGCCAGCAGCTTGGGGACAGGGCCCGGCTACACCTTC. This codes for CASSLGTGPGYTF.

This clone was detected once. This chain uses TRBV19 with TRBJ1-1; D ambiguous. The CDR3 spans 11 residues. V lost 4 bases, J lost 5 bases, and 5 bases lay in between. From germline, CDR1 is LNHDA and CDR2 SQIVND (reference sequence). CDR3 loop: CASSRVTEAFF. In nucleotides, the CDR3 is TGTGCCAGTAGTAGGGTGACTGAAGCTTTCTTT.

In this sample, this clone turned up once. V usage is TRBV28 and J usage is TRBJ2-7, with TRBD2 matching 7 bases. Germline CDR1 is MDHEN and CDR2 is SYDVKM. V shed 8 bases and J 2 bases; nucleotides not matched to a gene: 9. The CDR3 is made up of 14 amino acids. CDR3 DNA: TGTGCCAGCCAGGGCGGGAGTCGTGCCTACGAGCAGTACTTC. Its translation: CASQGGSRAYEQYF.

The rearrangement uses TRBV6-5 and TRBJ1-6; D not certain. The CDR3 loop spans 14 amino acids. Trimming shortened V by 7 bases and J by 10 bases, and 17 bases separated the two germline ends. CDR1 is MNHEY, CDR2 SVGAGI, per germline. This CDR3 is CASTLVGGSSPLHF. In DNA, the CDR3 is TGTGCCAGCACTTTAGTCGGAGGTAGCTCACCCCTCCACTTT.

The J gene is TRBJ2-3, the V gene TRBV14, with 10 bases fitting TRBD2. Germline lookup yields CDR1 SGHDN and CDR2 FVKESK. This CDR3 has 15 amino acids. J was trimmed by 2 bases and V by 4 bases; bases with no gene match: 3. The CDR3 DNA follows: TGTGCCAGCAGCCGAGCGGGAGGGAACACAGATACGCAGTATTTT. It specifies CASSRAGGNTDTQYF.

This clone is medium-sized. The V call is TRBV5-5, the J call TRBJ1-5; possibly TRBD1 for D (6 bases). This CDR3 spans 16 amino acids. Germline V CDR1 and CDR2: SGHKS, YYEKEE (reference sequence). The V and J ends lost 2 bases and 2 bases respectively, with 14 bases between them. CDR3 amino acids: CASSFLPSGGNQPQHF. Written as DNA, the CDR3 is TGTGCCAGCAGCTTTCTTCCATCAGGGGGCAATCAGCCCCAGCATTTT.

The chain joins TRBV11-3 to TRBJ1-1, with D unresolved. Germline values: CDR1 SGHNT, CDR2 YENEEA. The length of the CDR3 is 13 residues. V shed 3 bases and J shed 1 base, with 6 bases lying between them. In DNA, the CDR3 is TGTGCCAGCAGCTTGTGGAGGAACACTGAAGCTTTCTTT. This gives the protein CASSLWRNTEAFF.

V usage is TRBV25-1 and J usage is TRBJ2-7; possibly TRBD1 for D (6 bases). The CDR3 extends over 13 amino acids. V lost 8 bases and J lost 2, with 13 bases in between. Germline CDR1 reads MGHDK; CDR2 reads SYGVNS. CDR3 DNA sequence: TGTGCCAGCCCCAGGGGAACCCCCTACGAGCAGTACTTC. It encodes CASPRGTPYEQYF.

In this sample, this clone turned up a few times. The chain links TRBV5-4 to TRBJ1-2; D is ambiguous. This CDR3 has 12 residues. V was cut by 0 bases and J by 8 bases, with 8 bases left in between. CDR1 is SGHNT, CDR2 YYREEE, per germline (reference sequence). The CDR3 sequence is CASSLGAGGYTF. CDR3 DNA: TGTGCCAGCAGCTTGGGTGCGGGGGGCTACACCTTC.

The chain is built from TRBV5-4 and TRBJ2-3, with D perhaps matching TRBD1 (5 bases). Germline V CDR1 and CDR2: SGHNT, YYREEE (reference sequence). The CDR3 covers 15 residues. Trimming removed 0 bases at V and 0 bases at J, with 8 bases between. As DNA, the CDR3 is TGTGCCAGCAGCTTGGCCCCAGGGAGCACAGATACGCAGTATTTT. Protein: CASSLAPGSTDTQYF.

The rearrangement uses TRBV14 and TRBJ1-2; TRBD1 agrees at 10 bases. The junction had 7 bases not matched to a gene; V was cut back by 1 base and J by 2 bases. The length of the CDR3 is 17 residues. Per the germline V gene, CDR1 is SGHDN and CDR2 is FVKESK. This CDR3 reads CASSQGKTGGWNYGYTF. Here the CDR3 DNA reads TGTGCCAGCAGCCAAGGAAAGACAGGGGGCTGGAACTATGGCTACACCTTC.

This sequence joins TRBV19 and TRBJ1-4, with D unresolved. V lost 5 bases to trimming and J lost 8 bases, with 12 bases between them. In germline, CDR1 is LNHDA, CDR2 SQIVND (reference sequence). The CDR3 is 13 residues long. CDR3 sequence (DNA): TGTGCCAGTAGTCGGTCAAGGTGGGAAAAACTGTTTTTT. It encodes CASSRSRWEKLFF.

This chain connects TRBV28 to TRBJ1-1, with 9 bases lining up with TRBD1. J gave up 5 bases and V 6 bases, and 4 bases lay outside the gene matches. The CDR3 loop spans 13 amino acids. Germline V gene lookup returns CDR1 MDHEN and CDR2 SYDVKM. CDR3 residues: CASSGDRVTEAFF. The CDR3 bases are TGTGCCAGCAGCGGGGACAGGGTAACTGAAGCTTTCTTT.

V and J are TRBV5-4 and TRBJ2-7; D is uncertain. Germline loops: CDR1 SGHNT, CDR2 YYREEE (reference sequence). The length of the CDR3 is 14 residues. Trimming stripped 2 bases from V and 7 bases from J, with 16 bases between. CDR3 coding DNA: TGTGCCAGCAGCTTTGGGCAAGCCTTGGGGGAGCAGTACTTC. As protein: CASSFGQALGEQYF.

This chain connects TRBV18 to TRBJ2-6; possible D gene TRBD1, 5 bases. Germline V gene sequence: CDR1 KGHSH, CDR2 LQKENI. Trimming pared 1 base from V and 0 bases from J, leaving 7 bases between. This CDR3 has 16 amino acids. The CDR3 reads CASSPRQGSGANVLTF. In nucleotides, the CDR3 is TGTGCCAGCTCACCACGGCAGGGCTCTGGGGCCAACGTCCTGACTTTC.

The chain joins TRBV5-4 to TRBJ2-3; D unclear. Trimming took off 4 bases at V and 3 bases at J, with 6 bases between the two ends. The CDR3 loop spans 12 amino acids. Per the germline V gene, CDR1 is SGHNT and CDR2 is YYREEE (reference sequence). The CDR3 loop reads CASSRTTDTQYF. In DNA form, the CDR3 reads TGTGCCAGCAGCCGGACGACAGATACGCAGTATTTT. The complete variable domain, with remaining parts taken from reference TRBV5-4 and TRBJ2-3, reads ETGVTQSPTHLIKTRGQQVTLRCSSQSGHNTVSWYQQALGQGPQFIFQYYREEENGRGNFPPRFSGLQFPNYSSELNVNALELDDSALYLCASSRTTDTQYFGPGTRLTVL.